This T cell receptor beta chain is from a study of radiotherapy plus CTLA-4 blockade in lung cancer. Profiled with immunoSEQ multiplex PCR; TCRdb holds only in-frame clones, not every one. Of tens of thousands of clones in the sample, around 76% were seen once. Each patient with chemo-refractory metastatic non-small-cell lung cancer was treated with focal radiation plus CTLA-4 blockade using ipilimumab. Notes on this clone: What it binds is unknown.

This CDR3 has 12 amino acids. Trimming removed 1 base at V and 5 bases at J, with 6 bases between. Germline CDR1 reads SGHVS; CDR2 reads FQNEAQ. Study-wide results and limits: Per reports, early blood T cell clone dynamics, plus interferon-beta, forecast response most strongly.

J is TRBJ2-7 and V is TRBV7-8; D may be TRBD1 (5 bases). Sample: peripheral blood, taken from a patient treated with radiotherapy plus ipilimumab. The TCR was taken from a human donor with non-small cell lung cancer whose response to radiotherapy plus ipilimumab could not be evaluated. Some clones in this sample may be carry-over from other donors' samples. CDR3 coding DNA: TGTGCCAGCAGCTTAGACAGGCACGAGCAGTACTTC. Its translation is CASSLDRHEQYF.